Below are 3 T cell receptor beta chains sequenced from a single sample in a study of response to subunit inactivated influenza vaccine. In TCRdb, the RT-PCR reads were re-called with MiXCR into one record per CDR3 protein. The sample comprises about 830,000 distinct CDR3 sequences, about 18% of which are singletons, and around 9.9% rests with the top ten. Sequences were derived from PBMCs from blood, sampled more than 4 days after vaccination. Source of these receptors: a man aged 45 to 65 who received an inactivated influenza vaccine.

The rearrangement links TRBV5-1 to TRBJ2-3; D possibly corresponds to TRBD1 (5 bases). With 0 bases removed from V and 4 bases from J, the gap between germline ends came to 9 bases. Germline CDR1 is SGHRS and CDR2 is YFSETQ. This CDR3 spans 14 amino acids. CDR3 sequence: CASSLGSGPDTQYF. CDR3 coding DNA: TGCGCCAGCAGCTTGGGATCAGGGCCAGATACGCAGTATTTT.

This clonotype was detected only a few times. The chain employs TRBV6-6 and TRBJ2-2; D unclear. Germline-derived CDR1 and CDR2 are MNHNY and SVGAGI (reference sequence). Trimming shortened V by 8 bases and J by 3 bases, and 7 bases separated the two germline ends. This CDR3 spans 12 amino acids. The DNA of the CDR3 is TGTGCCAGCCGTAGATACACCGGGGAGCTGTTTTTT. Translation: CASRRYTGELFF.

The chain carries TRBV7-2 and TRBJ2-2; D gene ambiguous. CDR1 and CDR2 (germline): SGHTA, FQGNSA. The CDR3 sequence is 16 residues long. V was trimmed by 5 bases and J by 1 base, leaving 14 bases between them. CDR3 residues: CASSPWSRRNTGELFF. CDR3 nucleotide sequence: TGTGCCAGCAGCCCCTGGAGCAGGAGGAACACCGGGGAGCTGTTTTTT. Drawing the rest from reference TRBV7-2 and TRBJ2-2, the complete variable domain is GAGVSQSPSNKVTEKGKDVELRCDPISGHTALYWYRQSLGQGLEFLIYFQGNSAPDKSGLPSDRFSAERTGGSVSTLTIQRTQQEDSAVYLCASSPWSRRNTGELFFGEGSRLTVL.